This section outlines one TCR beta chain sequence together with its context. In germline, CDR1 is MNHEY, CDR2 SVGAGI. Between the trimmed V and J ends, which lost 5 bases and 3 bases, there was a span of 9 bases. This CDR3 is built from 13 residues. Sequencing used immunoSEQ multiplex PCR; TCRdb keeps in-frame clones, though not all of them. The data show about 44,000 clones, with around 90% seen just once and 23% held by the top ten. These data belong to a study of blood T cell repertoires in COVID-19. Sequenced: peripheral blood. This chain uses TRBV6-5 with TRBJ2-3, with D unresolved. This clonotype originated in a woman aged 80 or older in a cohort sampled during active or convalescent COVID-19. The CDR3 DNA sequence: TGTGCCAGCAGTCCCGGTCGTACAGATACGCAGTATTTT. This encodes CASSPGRTDTQYF.